The 20 T cell receptor beta chains reported below all come from one sample, sequenced in a study of metastatic and nonmetastatic thyroid tumors. Using MiXCR, TCRdb re-called clones from the PCR reads. The top ten clones hold approximately 3% of a sample with 30,000 to 40,000 clones, about 20% of them seen once. All patients were treatment-naive before thyroid surgery. The source material was tumor tissue. Every receptor here comes from a male donor with papillary thyroid cancer or a benign thyroid nodule (not recorded which). Some clones in this sample may be carry-over from other donors' samples.

This clone was detected many times. The chain employs TRBV5-5 and TRBJ1-5; no definite D call. With 4 bases removed from V and 4 bases from J, the gap between germline ends came to 12 bases. Germline V gene sequence: CDR1 SGHKS, CDR2 YYEKEE (reference sequence). This CDR3 spans 14 amino acids. The CDR3 loop is CASSNPAGNQPQHF. The CDR3 DNA follows: TGTGCCAGCAGCAACCCGGCGGGGAATCAGCCCCAGCATTTT.

This clone has only a few counts. This CDR3 is also generated by other DNA sequences in the sample. The chain carries TRBV5-4 and TRBJ2-3, with 7 bases fitting TRBD2. J gave up 4 bases and V 2 bases, and 4 bases lay outside the gene matches. This CDR3 is built from 14 residues. Germline V lookup: CDR1 SGHNT, CDR2 YYREEE (reference sequence). CDR3 region: CASSFTGRPDTQYF. CDR3 DNA sequence: TGTGCCAGCAGCTTCACCGGGAGGCCAGATACGCAGTATTTT.

This clone was counted many times. The chain is built from TRBV28 and TRBJ2-3, with TRBD1 matching over 9 bases. V lost 6 bases to trimming and J lost 4 bases; unmatched junction nucleotides: 8. The CDR3 is 15 amino acids. Germline V gene data show CDR1 as MDHEN and CDR2 as SYDVKM. The CDR3 here is CASSPRDRVSDTQYF. CDR3 bases: TGTGCCAGCAGCCCCCGGGACAGGGTATCAGATACGCAGTATTTT. The full variable domain, its missing parts supplied by reference TRBV28 and TRBJ2-3, is DVKVTQSSRYLVKRTGEKVFLECVQDMDHENMFWYRQDPGLGLRLIYFSYDVKMKEKGDIPEGYSVSREKKERFSLILESASTNQTSMYLCASSPRDRVSDTQYFGPGTRLTVL.

On this clone itself: At one end, the junction sequence differs from germline, possibly due to a read error. The chain combines TRBV7-8 with TRBJ1-6; no clear D. The germline gives CDR1 SGHVS, CDR2 FQNEAQ. CDR3 length: 11 residues. This CDR3 is CASSTGFPLHF. Written as DNA, the CDR3 is TGTGCAAGCAGCACGGGGTTTCCCCTCCACTTT.

Comment on this clone: An end of the junction differs from the germline gene, which may be a read error. The genes are TRBV7-2 and TRBJ2-2; tentatively, D is TRBD2 (6 bases). CDR3 length: 14 residues. CDR1 is SGHTA and CDR2 is FQGNSA in the germline V gene. The CDR3 sequence: CASISMIGSGELFF. The CDR3, as DNA: TGTGCCAGCATCTCAATGATCGGGAGTGGGGAGCTGTTTTTC.

Regarding this clone: A much larger clonotype is one base distant, so this may be a read error. This sequence joins TRBV9 and TRBJ2-1; 12 bases map to TRBD2. The CDR3 is 15 residues long. The germline V gene encodes CDR1 SGDLS and CDR2 YYNGEE. The CDR3 nucleotides read TGTGCCAGCAGCGGGACTAGCGGGATAACCGATGAGCAGCTCTTC. Its translation is CASSGTSGITDEQLF.

There are a few counts of this clone. The chain is built from TRBV12-3 or TRBV12-4 and TRBJ1-1; D possibly corresponds to TRBD1 (5 bases). Trimming took off 6 bases at V and 1 base at J, with 12 bases between the two ends. The CDR3 loop spans 14 amino acids. DNA of the CDR3: TGTGCCAGCAGACCTGGGCAGGGGAACACTGAAGCTTTCTTT. This gives the protein CASRPGQGNTEAFF.

This clone was seen more than once but under ten times. The V gene is TRBV6-1, the J gene TRBJ1-5; D not certain. The germline CDR1 and CDR2 sequences are MNHNS and SASEGT. Trimming took 9 bases from V and 9 from J, leaving 15 bases between them. There are 12 residues in the CDR3. CDR3 region: CARGEANLPQHF. In DNA, the CDR3 is TGTGCCAGAGGCGAGGCAAATTTGCCCCAGCATTTT.

A remark on this clone: An end of the junction does not agree with germline; a read error may underlie this. The chain recombines TRBV20-1 with TRBJ2-7; 10 nucleotides agree with TRBD2. The CDR3 covers 13 residues. Germline-derived CDR1 and CDR2 are DFQATT and SNEGSKA (reference sequence). The CDR3 here is CSAPGLASVERYF. Written as DNA, the CDR3 is TGCAGTGCACCGGGACTAGCGTCTGTCGAGCGGTACTTC.

This clone was counted many times. The genes are TRBV7-2 and TRBJ2-1; 12 bases match TRBD2. Germline V gene sequence: CDR1 SGHTA, CDR2 FQGNSA. V was clipped by 5 bases and J by 6 bases; unmatched bases: 5. The CDR3 is made up of 15 amino acids. CDR3 in DNA: TGTGCCAGCAGCGTACTAGCGGGAGGTCTCAATGAGCAGTTCTTC. Translated, it gives CASSVLAGGLNEQFF.

The V call is TRBV3-1, the J call TRBJ2-2, with D unresolved. V was pared by 4 bases and J by 2 bases, with 11 bases between. Germline V gene data show CDR1 as LGHDT and CDR2 as YNNKEL (reference sequence). CDR3 length: 15 amino acids. CDR3 bases: TGTGCCAGCAGCCGCGCTTCGGCCAACACCGGGGAGCTGTTTTTT. It encodes CASSRASANTGELFF.

In this sample, this clone turned up a few times. This chain joins TRBV27 and TRBJ2-7, with D hard to call. CDR1 is MNHEY and CDR2 is SMNVEV in the germline V gene (reference sequence). This CDR3 comprises 11 residues. Trimming cost V 6 bases and J 0 bases, with 3 bases left between them. CDR3 sequence reads: CASRDSYEQYF. The CDR3 nucleotides read TGTGCCAGCAGGGACTCCTACGAGCAGTACTTC.

This clone was detected a few times. Being one base from a much bigger clone, this may be a read error. Other DNA sequences of this sample code for an identical CDR3. The chain combines TRBV7-9 with TRBJ1-4; D not resolved. The CDR3 is made up of 17 amino acids. From germline, CDR1 is SEHNR and CDR2 FQNEAQ (reference sequence). The DNA for the CDR3 is TGTGCCAGCAGCGCACGCCGCGGCGGCGCAACTAATGAAAAACTGTTCTTT. Translation gives CASSARRGGATNEKLFF.

This clone was counted once. The chain joins TRBV3-1 to TRBJ1-2, with D hard to call. Germline lookup yields CDR1 LGHDT and CDR2 YNNKEL (reference sequence). V lost 5 bases and J 1 base, leaving 5 bases between the germline ends. This CDR3 spans 12 amino acids. The CDR3 is CASSVRNYGYTF. CDR3 bases: TGTGCCAGCAGCGTCCGTAACTATGGCTACACCTTC.

This clone came up many times. The chain combines TRBV30 with TRBJ1-2, with TRBD1 as a possible D gene (6 bases). This CDR3 has 15 residues. Looked up from germline, CDR1 is GTSNPN and CDR2 is SVGIG (reference sequence). Between the trimmed V and J ends, which lost 2 bases and 8 bases, there was a span of 21 bases. The CDR3 loop is CAWSLTGSPYEGYTF. CDR3 bases: TGTGCCTGGAGTCTAACAGGGTCCCCCTATGAGGGCTACACCTTC.

This clone has ten or more counts. The sample contains more than one DNA sequence encoding this CDR3. This chain joins TRBV7-9 and TRBJ1-4, with unresolved D. The V end was cut by 5 bases, the J end by 7 bases, with 14 bases between. This CDR3 is built from 14 residues. Germline values: CDR1 SEHNR, CDR2 FQNEAQ (reference sequence). CDR3 in DNA: TGTGCCAGCAGCACGCAATCCGGAAGTGAAAAACTGTTTTTT. Translated: CASSTQSGSEKLFF.

With regard to this clone: It may be a read error: a sequence one base away is much more abundant. The genes are TRBV29-1 and TRBJ2-1; perhaps TRBD2 as D (6 bases). The CDR3 covers 15 residues. V was pared by 2 bases and J by 9 bases, with 20 bases between. Germline V lookup: CDR1 SQVTM, CDR2 ANQGSEA. CDR3 sequence: CSVEQRARGWSEQFF. The CDR3 nucleotides read TGCAGCGTTGAACAGCGGGCGCGTGGTTGGAGTGAGCAGTTCTTC.

The sample holds a few counts of this clone. V is TRBV28 and J is TRBJ2-7; TRBD1 matches 10 bases. CDR1 MDHEN and CDR2 SYDVKM come from the germline V gene. The CDR3 spans 17 residues. V lost 1 base to trimming and J lost 3 bases; unmatched junction nucleotides: 9. For the CDR3, the DNA is TGTGCCAGCAGTTTATCGGTTTGGGACAGGGGTGGCTACGAGCAGTACTTC. Translation gives CASSLSVWDRGGYEQYF.

Many counts were recorded for this clone. The rearrangement joins TRBV29-1 to TRBJ2-2, with D hard to call. Germline loops: CDR1 SQVTM, CDR2 ANQGSEA. This CDR3 is 11 amino acids long. With 5 bases removed from V and 6 bases from J, the gap between germline ends came to 7 bases. CDR3 residues: CSVLGSGELFF. DNA for the CDR3: TGCAGCGTTCTGGGGTCCGGGGAGCTGTTTTTT.

The J gene is TRBJ2-7, the V gene TRBV28; D gene uncertain. The CDR3 runs to 12 residues. V was trimmed by 3 bases and J by 3 bases, leaving 6 bases between them. Germline lookup yields CDR1 MDHEN and CDR2 SYDVKM. The DNA of the CDR3 is TGTGCCAGCAGTTTCGACCGCTACGAGCAGTACTTC. Translated, it gives CASSFDRYEQYF.